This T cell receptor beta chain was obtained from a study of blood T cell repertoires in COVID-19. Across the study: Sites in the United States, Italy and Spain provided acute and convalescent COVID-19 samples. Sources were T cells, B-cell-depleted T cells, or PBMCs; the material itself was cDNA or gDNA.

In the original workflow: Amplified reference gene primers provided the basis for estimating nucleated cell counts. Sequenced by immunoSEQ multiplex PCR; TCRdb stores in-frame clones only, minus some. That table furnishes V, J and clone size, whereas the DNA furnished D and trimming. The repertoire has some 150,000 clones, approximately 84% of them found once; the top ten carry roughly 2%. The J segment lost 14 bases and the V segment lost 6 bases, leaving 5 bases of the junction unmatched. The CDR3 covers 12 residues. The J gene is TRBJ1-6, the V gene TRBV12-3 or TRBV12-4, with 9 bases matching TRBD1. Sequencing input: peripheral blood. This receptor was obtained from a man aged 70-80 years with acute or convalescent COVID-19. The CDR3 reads CASRIQGAALHF. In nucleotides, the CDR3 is TGTGCCAGCAGGATACAGGGGGCAGCCCTCCACTTT.